This entry features one T cell receptor (beta chain) sequence. The antigen remains undetermined. Terminally differentiated effector memory CD45RA+ cells were excluded by CCR7 positive selection of CD45RO-negative cells. These data are taken from a study of shared clonotypes between healthy human individuals. Clones were sequenced by immunoSEQ multiplex PCR, and TCRdb holds only the in-frame ones, with some missing. Of approximately 720,000 clones in the sample, roughly 94% were seen once. The CDR3 is 17 residues long. Trimming pared 9 bases from V and 8 bases from J, leaving 29 bases between. Germline V gene data show CDR1 as WNHNN and CDR2 as SYGVQD (reference sequence). Study results and caveats: Compared with clonotypes that all four donors shared, non-shared clonotypes had lower generation probabilities.

This receptor was identified in a man aged 25 to 45 in good health. This rearrangement joins TRBV10-1 to TRBJ2-1; TRBD1 might be the D (9 bases). Sequencing was carried out using naive CD8+ T cells sorted from blood. CDR3 sequence: CASPGTGFERELYEQFF. As DNA, the CDR3 is TGCGCCAGTCCCGGGACAGGGTTTGAGCGGGAGCTTTATGAGCAGTTCTTC.